This is a list of T cell receptor beta chains from one sample in a study of T cells in Graves' hyperthyroidism and ophthalmopathy. One entry per CDR3 protein, called by TCRdb with MiXCR from the multiplex PCR reads. Of approximately 370,000 distinct CDR3 sequences listed, about 15% are singletons. Sequencing was done on a sample of blood. Source of these receptors: a woman aged 30 to 39 with Graves' hyperthyroidism. The CDR3 runs from the conserved cysteine through the conserved F or W. Each record gives: D gene, clone size, J gene, V gene, CDR3 protein, CDR3 DNA. The D gene is left open where the match is weak. Clone size is given for some rows only: seen once, a few or many times, or a class if the clone is expanded.

d_call: .
clone_size: few
j_call: TRBJ2-5
v_call: TRBV20-1
cdr3_aa: CSGPPSSIQETQYF
cdr3_nt: TGCAGTGGACCTCCCAGCTCAATCCAAGAGACCCAGTACTTC

d_call: TRBD2
clone_size: many
j_call: TRBJ2-1
v_call: TRBV20-1
cdr3_aa: CSAIKATSGRDNEQFF
cdr3_nt: TGCAGTGCTATCAAAGCGACTAGCGGGAGGGACAATGAGCAGTTCTTC

d_call: TRBD1
clone_size: .
j_call: TRBJ1-6
v_call: TRBV2
cdr3_aa: CASSEGQGYGSPPHF
cdr3_nt: TGTGCCAGCAGTGAAGGACAGGGTTATGGTTCACCCCCCCACTTT

d_call: TRBD1
clone_size: .
j_call: TRBJ1-5
v_call: TRBV19
cdr3_aa: CASSIRDRVGPQHF
cdr3_nt: TGTGCCAGTAGTATAAGGGACAGGGTAGGGCCCCAGCATTTT

d_call: .
clone_size: few
j_call: TRBJ2-2
v_call: TRBV5-1
cdr3_aa: CASSLGEPTGELFF
cdr3_nt: TGCGCCAGCAGCTTGGGGGAACCCACCGGGGAGCTGTTTTTT

d_call: .
clone_size: many
j_call: TRBJ1-5
v_call: TRBV18
cdr3_aa: CASSPLPDRPPAHF
cdr3_nt: TGTGCCAGCTCACCTCTACCTGACAGGCCTCCTGCGCATTTT

d_call: .
clone_size: few
j_call: TRBJ1-2
v_call: TRBV28
cdr3_aa: CASSLAGTMGKTF
cdr3_nt: TGTGCCAGCAGTTTAGCGGGGACTATGGGGAAGACCTTC

d_call: .
clone_size: few
j_call: TRBJ1-5
v_call: TRBV6-1
cdr3_aa: CAGGSNQPQHF
cdr3_nt: TGTGCCGGGGGGAGCAATCAGCCCCAGCATTTT

d_call: TRBD2
clone_size: few
j_call: TRBJ2-1
v_call: TRBV20-1
cdr3_aa: CSASISGRSYNEQSF
cdr3_nt: TGCAGTGCTTCCATTAGCGGGAGATCCTACAATGAGCAGTCCTTC

d_call: .
clone_size: few
j_call: TRBJ2-1
v_call: TRBV12-3/TRBV12-4
cdr3_aa: CASSFVDALSSYNEQFF
cdr3_nt: TGTGCCAGCAGTTTCGTGGATGCCCTGAGCTCCTACAATGAGCAGTTCTTC